Below are 22 T cell receptor beta chains sequenced from a single sample in a study of blood T cells in healthy people across ages. The use of a sample-barcoded 5' primer and a J-beta primer mix characterized a second PCR of 7 to 11 cycles. TCRdb reprocessed the 5' RACE reads via MiXCR and lists one record per CDR3 protein. This table holds approximately 360,000 distinct CDR3 sequences, approximately 47% found once. Sequenced sample: blood. The origin of the receptors is a man in his 60s in good health.

This rearrangement joins TRBV6-1 to TRBJ1-5, with no clear D. CDR3 length equals 13 residues. Germline CDR1 reads MNHNS; CDR2 reads SASEGT. Deletions cut 1 base from V and 7 bases from J, with 8 bases between. For the CDR3, the DNA is TGTGCCAGCAGTGAAGAAGTGAGGCAGCCCCAGCATTTT. Translated: CASSEEVRQPQHF.

This clonotype was counted ten times or more. The chain links TRBV20-1 to TRBJ2-5; D uncertain. Trimming cost V 0 bases and J 5 bases, with 19 bases left between them. Germline V gene lookup returns CDR1 DFQATT and CDR2 SNEGSKA (reference sequence). The CDR3 totals 16 residues. As DNA, the CDR3 is TGCAGTGCTAGAGATCAGTCCTACCGCCCCGGGGAGACCCAGTACTTC. This encodes CSARDQSYRPGETQYF.

The J gene is TRBJ2-3, the V gene TRBV20-1; D ambiguous. Germline-derived CDR1 and CDR2 are DFQATT and SNEGSKA (reference sequence). Trimming pared 5 bases from V and 1 base from J, leaving 16 bases between. This CDR3 contains 15 residues. CDR3: CSAPGRMSGTDTQYF. The CDR3 nucleotides are TGCAGTGCTCCCGGCAGGATGTCCGGCACAGATACGCAGTATTTT.

A few counts support this clonotype. This chain joins TRBV28 and TRBJ1-5; 7 bases match TRBD1. J lost 0 bases, V lost 6 bases, and 5 bases had no gene match. The CDR3 loop spans 15 amino acids. Germline assignment: CDR1 MDHEN and CDR2 SYDVKM. The CDR3 DNA sequence: TGTGCCAGCAGGGGACAGCGTCTTAGCAATCAGCCCCAGCATTTT. Protein: CASRGQRLSNQPQHF.

Note on this clonotype: A much bigger clone sits one base away, suggesting this may be a read error. This chain links TRBV29-1 with TRBJ2-1; 7 bases are shared with TRBD2. The CDR3 totals 13 residues. CDR1 SQVTM and CDR2 ANQGSEA come from the germline V gene. CDR3: CSGETSPRAERFF. The CDR3 nucleotides are TGCAGCGGGGAGACTAGCCCTCGCGCTGAGCGGTTCTTC.

This clonotype was seen ten or more times. V and J are TRBV29-1 and TRBJ2-7; no clear D gene. V lost 6 bases to trimming and J lost 3 bases, with 9 bases between them. Germline CDR1 is SQVTM and CDR2 is ANQGSEA. The CDR3 is 11 residues long. This CDR3 is CSVGGNYEQYF. The DNA of the CDR3 is TGCAGCGTAGGCGGTAACTACGAGCAGTACTTC.

The chain combines TRBV7-2 with TRBJ2-7; 8 nucleotides align to TRBD2. Germline values: CDR1 SGHTA, CDR2 FQGNSA. The junction had 6 bases not matched to a gene; V was cut back by 5 bases and J by 3 bases. The CDR3 runs 14 residues. CDR3: CASSRPGTSYEQYF. The CDR3 DNA sequence: TGTGCCAGCAGCCGTCCCGGGACTAGCTACGAGCAGTACTTC.

V and J are TRBV6-5 and TRBJ2-7; tentatively, D is TRBD1 (6 bases). The length of the CDR3 is 14 residues. Per germline, CDR1 MNHEY and CDR2 SVGAGI. The V and J ends lost 4 bases and 7 bases respectively, with 17 bases between them. DNA of the CDR3: TGTGCCAGCAGTTCCGCACAGGGAAGGAATGAGCAGTACTTC. It yields the protein CASSSAQGRNEQYF.

This clonotype was seen a few times. The chain has TRBV5-1 and TRBJ2-7, with D possibly matching TRBD1 (5 bases). Looked up from germline, CDR1 is SGHRS and CDR2 is YFSETQ. Trimming shortened V by 0 bases and J by 3 bases, and 10 bases separated the two germline ends. The CDR3 runs to 14 residues. The CDR3, as DNA: TGCGCCAGCAGCTTGGTAGGGGTCGGCTACGAGCAGTACTTC. It translates to CASSLVGVGYEQYF.

This clonotype was found a few times. The V call is TRBV20-1, the J call TRBJ2-5; a weak D match, TRBD2 (6 bases). The CDR3 is made up of 14 amino acids. Germline values: CDR1 DFQATT, CDR2 SNEGSKA (reference sequence). V was trimmed by 6 bases and J by 1 base, leaving 15 bases between them. CDR3 sequence (DNA): TGCAGTGCCTCCCTGACCGGGGGCCAAGAGACCCAGTACTTC. Amino acid sequence: CSASLTGGQETQYF.

As for this clonotype: The junction and the germline gene differ at one end; a read error may be behind it. V is TRBV7-2 and J is TRBJ2-1, with TRBD1 as a possible D gene (6 bases). The CDR3 sequence is 15 residues long. Per germline, CDR1 SGHTA and CDR2 FQGNSA. The CDR3 here is CASSSPGQTYNEQSF. In DNA, the CDR3 is TGTGCCAGCAGCTCCCCCGGACAGACCTACAATGAGCAGTCCTTC. The full variable domain, completed using reference TRBV7-2 and TRBJ2-1, is GAGVSQSPSNKVTEKGKDVELRCDPISGHTALYWYRQSLGQGLEFLIYFQGNSAPDKSGLPSDRFSAERTGGSVSTLTIQRTQQEDSAVYLCASSSPGQTYNEQSFGPGTRLTVL.

V gene TRBV3-1 combines with J gene TRBJ1-6; D uncertain. This CDR3 is 14 amino acids long. Per the germline V gene, CDR1 is LGHDT and CDR2 is YNNKEL (reference sequence). Trimming removed 2 bases at V and 7 bases at J, with 9 bases between. The CDR3 protein is CASSQTWSNSPLHF. Written as DNA, the CDR3 is TGTGCCAGCAGCCAAACATGGTCCAATTCACCCCTCCACTTT.

This sequence joins TRBV12-3 or TRBV12-4 and TRBJ1-2; possibly TRBD1 for D (5 bases). V lost 7 bases, J lost 7 bases, and 16 bases lay in between. This CDR3 has 13 residues. DNA of the CDR3: TGTGCCAGCACCCGGGGGAGGGTAGGTGGCTACACCTTC. Its translation: CASTRGRVGGYTF.

The rearrangement links TRBV5-8 to TRBJ2-1; 7 bases are a match to TRBD1. The germline V gene encodes CDR1 SGHTS and CDR2 YDEGEE. V lost 5 bases to trimming and J lost 6 bases; unmatched junction nucleotides: 5. The CDR3 is 13 amino acids. CDR3 DNA sequence: TGTGCCAGCAGACGCGCAGGGGGCAATGAGCAGTTCTTC. Translating it yields CASRRAGGNEQFF.

Note on this clonotype: A junction end diverges from the germline sequence, so it may reflect a read error. V is TRBV7-2 and J is TRBJ1-1; D is ambiguous. Per germline, CDR1 SGHTA and CDR2 FQGNSA. The CDR3 runs 14 residues. In DNA form, the CDR3 reads TGTGCCAGCTTCCCCAGAGCACGGAACACGGAAGCTTTCTTT. Translation: CASFPRARNTEAFF. The complete variable domain, with remaining parts taken from reference TRBV7-2 and TRBJ1-1, reads GAGVSQSPSNKVTEKGKDVELRCDPISGHTALYWYRQSLGQGLEFLIYFQGNSAPDKSGLPSDRFSAERTGGSVSTLTIQRTQQEDSAVYLCASFPRARNTEAFFGQGTRLTVV.

This chain links TRBV28 with TRBJ2-1, with 8 bases identical to TRBD2. V trimming: 5 bases; J trimming: 13 bases; junction bases outside the gene matches: 10. The CDR3 is made up of 13 amino acids. Germline loops: CDR1 MDHEN, CDR2 SYDVKM. CDR3 sequence: CASSSGRVGTQFF. Written as DNA, the CDR3 is TGTGCCAGCAGTAGCGGGAGAGTGGGGACCCAGTTCTTC.

This rearrangement joins TRBV5-1 to TRBJ2-5, with D possibly matching TRBD2 (5 bases). V lost 4 bases, J lost 5 bases, and 15 bases lay in between. The V gene's germline CDR1 is SGHRS and CDR2 YFSETQ. This CDR3 region has 14 residues. The CDR3 DNA follows: TGCGCCAGCAGCGTGTCCCACCCGGGGGAGACCCAGTACTTC. Its protein is CASSVSHPGETQYF.

The rearrangement joins TRBV11-1 to TRBJ1-1; 8 nucleotides match TRBD1. The V and J ends lost 0 bases and 1 base, in that order; junction bases with no gene match: 4. This CDR3 comprises 16 residues. Looked up from germline, CDR1 is SGHAT and CDR2 is FQDESV (reference sequence). In DNA form, the CDR3 reads TGTGCCAGCAGCTTAGCAGGTCAGGGGGCGAACACTGAAGCTTTCTTT. Its translation is CASSLAGQGANTEAFF.

This rearrangement joins TRBV27 to TRBJ2-7; 11 nucleotides match TRBD2. This CDR3 has 17 amino acids. The germline CDR1 and CDR2 sequences are MNHEY and SMNVEV (reference sequence). With 3 bases clipped from V and 0 bases from J, the junction kept 7 bases outside the gene matches. CDR3 DNA sequence: TGTGCCAGCAGTTTCGCTAGCGGGGGGCTAAACTCCTACGAGCAGTACTTC. This encodes CASSFASGGLNSYEQYF.

The CDR3: CASSLGSYSPLHF. Here the CDR3 DNA reads TGCGCCAGCAGCCTCGGGTCCTATTCACCCCTCCACTTT. J is TRBJ1-6 and V is TRBV4-1; no reliable D call. Trimming left V 4 bases short and J 8 bases short, with 9 bases between. This CDR3 contains 13 residues. CDR1 MGHRA and CDR2 YSYEKL come from the germline V gene.

CDR3 sequence reads: CAISVAGSYEQYF. The DNA for the CDR3 is TGTGCCATCAGTGTAGCGGGCAGCTACGAGCAGTACTTC. The chain links TRBV10-3 to TRBJ2-7; 7 bases agree with TRBD2. V shed 4 bases, J shed 3 bases, and the junction held 3 bases outside the gene matches. The CDR3 consists of 13 residues. The germline V gene encodes CDR1 ENHRY and CDR2 SYGVKD.

This clonotype was seen only a few times. The chain joins TRBV29-1 to TRBJ2-7; 7 bases are shared with TRBD2. With V trimmed by 6 bases and J by 2 bases, 10 bases remained unmatched. The CDR3 has 14 amino acids. Germline values: CDR1 SQVTM, CDR2 ANQGSEA. The CDR3 loop reads CSVPKGGRPYEQYF. The CDR3 coding sequence is TGCAGCGTCCCAAAGGGAGGGAGGCCCTACGAGCAGTACTTC.